This T cell receptor beta chain is from a study of metastatic and nonmetastatic thyroid tumors. This clone has ten or more counts. TCRdb re-processed the PCR reads through MiXCR. The profile shows 35,000 to 50,000 clones, approximately 20% of them singletons. The CDR3 consists of 12 residues. With 6 bases removed from V and 8 bases from J, the gap between germline ends came to 8 bases. Each patient came to thyroid surgery without any prior treatment (of any kind). The chain recombines TRBV12-3 or TRBV12-4 with TRBJ1-6, with D unresolved. Sequencing input: blood. This clonotype was obtained from a female donor with papillary thyroid cancer or a benign thyroid nodule (not recorded which). Some clones in this sample may be carry-over from other donors' samples. Written as DNA, the CDR3 is TGTGCCAGCAGCTGGAGGGATTCACCCCTCCACTTT. This gives the protein CASSWRDSPLHF.